Listed below are T cell receptor beta chains from one sample, sequenced in a study of T cells after yellow fever vaccination. Each CDR3 protein gets one entry after TCRdb re-called the 5' RACE reads with MiXCR. Of roughly 74,000 distinct CDR3 sequences listed, around 6.5% are singletons. Source: CD8+ T cells sorted from PBMCs, taken less than 6 days after the first yellow fever vaccination. The receptors were sampled from a man aged 18-30 years who received the YFV17D yellow fever vaccine. Each CDR3 is given with its conserved first and last residue. D genes are given only for firm matches. Only some rows state a clone size, as once, few, many or a class for expanded clones.

>17|TRBJ1-5|.|TRBV20-1|.
CSARDLAGGWSNQPQHF
TGCAGTGCTAGAGACCTCGCGGGGGGATGGAGCAATCAGCCCCAGCATTTT
>14|TRBJ2-7|.|TRBV5-4|TRBD1
CASSWGQGFGEQYF
TGTGCCAGCAGCTGGGGACAGGGGTTTGGCGAGCAGTACTTC
>15|TRBJ2-2|few|TRBV25-1|.
CASSPLGGQAGELFF
TGTGCCAGCAGTCCCCTGGGGGGGCAGGCCGGGGAGCTGTTTTTT
>16|TRBJ2-5|.|TRBV27|.
CASRTGLGGNQETQYF
TGTGCCAGCAGGACAGGGTTGGGGGGGAATCAAGAGACCCAGTACTTC
>15|TRBJ1-5|many|TRBV6-1|.
CASSDYQGIDQPQHF
TGTGCCAGCAGTGACTACCAGGGGATCGATCAGCCCCAGCATTTT
>13|TRBJ2-7|.|TRBV25-1|TRBD1
CANRDSRSYEQYF
TGTGCCAACCGGGACAGCCGATCCTACGAGCAGTACTTC
>12|TRBJ1-1|.|TRBV12-3/TRBV12-4|.
CASSLVNTVAFF
TGTGCCAGCAGTTTGGTGAACACTGTAGCTTTCTTT
>15|TRBJ2-2|.|TRBV6-2/TRBV6-3|.
CASSPVGRDTGELFF
TGTGCCAGCAGCCCGGTTGGTCGTGACACCGGGGAGCTGTTTTTT
>13|TRBJ2-5|many|TRBV10-3|.
CATHTSQLETQYF
TGTGCCACCCATACCTCTCAACTTGAGACCCAGTACTTC
>12|TRBJ2-7|.|TRBV20-1|.
CSARDSGVWQYF
TGCAGTGCTAGAGATTCAGGGGTATGGCAGTACTTC
>17|TRBJ2-3|many|TRBV25-1|TRBD1
CASSEFATGASTDTQYF
TGTGCCAGCAGTGAATTTGCGACAGGGGCTAGCACAGATACGCAGTATTTT
>13|TRBJ2-4|many|TRBV29-1|.
CSVVYSVENIQYF
TGCAGCGTTGTGTATTCGGTGGAAAACATTCAGTACTTC
>12|TRBJ2-1|.|TRBV7-9|.
CASRDGLNEQFF
TGTGCCAGCAGGGACGGGCTCAATGAGCAGTTCTTC
>14|TRBJ1-4|few|TRBV4-1|.
CASSQPDSNEKLFF
TGCGCCAGCAGCCAACCCGACAGTAATGAAAAACTGTTTTTT
>15|TRBJ1-6|.|TRBV7-2|.
CASSLVRGAGSPLHF
TGTGCCAGCAGCTTAGTGAGAGGCGCAGGGTCACCCCTCCACTTT
>11|TRBJ1-1|few|TRBV11-2|.
CASSLVSEAFF
TGTGCCAGCAGCTTAGTCTCTGAAGCTTTCTTT
>16|TRBJ2-3|.|TRBV9|TRBD2
CASSAGGGSRTDTQYF
TGTGCCAGCAGCGCGGGCGGGGGGTCCCGCACAGATACGCAGTATTTT
>15|TRBJ2-3|many|TRBV20-1|.
CSALHFTNYRDTQYF
TGCAGTGCTTTGCACTTCACCAACTACCGGGATACGCAGTATTTT
>14|TRBJ2-7|.|TRBV10-2|.
CASLKAGRSYEQYF
TGCGCCAGCCTGAAGGCGGGCAGATCCTACGAGCAGTACTTC
>15|TRBJ1-5|many|TRBV4-1|TRBD1
CASSPLWTGDQPQHF
TGCGCCAGCAGCCCCCTATGGACAGGGGATCAGCCCCAGCATTTT
>14|TRBJ2-1|few|TRBV6-2/TRBV6-3|.
CASSRLGGDNEQFF
TGTGCCAGCAGCAGACTAGGTGGTGACAATGAGCAGTTCTTC
>14|TRBJ1-1|.|TRBV7-9|TRBD1
CASSLDRFDTEAFF
TGTGCCAGCAGCTTGGACAGGTTCGACACTGAAGCTTTCTTT
>14|TRBJ2-7|.|TRBV5-8|.
CASSLVGDSYEQYF
TGTGCCAGCAGCTTGGTTGGGGACTCCTACGAGCAGTACTTC
>16|TRBJ2-3|many|TRBV21-1|.
CATSPTPGFSTDTQYF
TGTGCCACCTCCCCCACCCCGGGATTCAGCACAGATACGCAGTATTTT
>14|TRBJ1-6|many|TRBV4-3|TRBD1
CASSSDREGSPLHF
TGCGCCAGCAGCTCGGACAGGGAAGGGTCACCCCTCCACTTT
>17|TRBJ2-2|many|TRBV10-3|.
CAISESNLGHNTGELFF
TGTGCCATCAGTGAGTCGAATCTAGGACACAACACCGGGGAGCTGTTTTTT
>12|TRBJ1-2|.|TRBV20-1|TRBD1
CSARTGSNGYTF
TGCAGTGCGCGGACAGGGAGCAATGGCTACACCTTC
>16|TRBJ2-3|many|TRBV4-3|.
CASSQEGVGFTDTQYF
TGCGCCAGCAGCCAAGAGGGGGTCGGGTTTACAGATACGCAGTATTTT
>12|TRBJ1-1|few|TRBV29-1|.
CSVERGDTEAFF
TGCAGCGTTGAAAGAGGGGACACTGAAGCTTTCTTT
>13|TRBJ2-3|few|TRBV5-4|.
CASSLAGRDTQYF
TGTGCCAGCAGCTTGGCAGGGAGAGATACGCAGTATTTT
>17|TRBJ2-5|many|TRBV12-3/TRBV12-4|.
CASSFLLGAGGRETQYF
TGTGCCAGCAGTTTCCTCCTTGGGGCAGGGGGGAGAGAGACCCAGTACTTC